This T cell receptor (beta chain) was found in a study of T cell responses to AZD1222 COVID-19 vaccine. Study details: Combined were second doses at about 4 or about 12 weeks.

This CDR3 contains 14 residues. Trimming cost V 4 bases and J 3 bases, with 12 bases left between them. Germline loops: CDR1 LNHDA, CDR2 SQIVND (reference sequence). This clone was seen only once. The antigen remains undetermined. Study-level findings and limits: Of the AZD1222 recipients, only six or seven were seropositive at baseline.

Libraries were prepared by immunoSEQ multiplex PCR; TCRdb keeps only in-frame clonotypes and omits some of them. In the table there are approximately 150,000 clones, 80% to 95% of which are singletons. This chain links TRBV19 with TRBJ1-2; D is possibly TRBD1 (6 bases). This TCR came from an adult in good health. Sequencing used peripheral blood, obtained on day 0 of AZD1222 vaccination. The CDR3 loop is CASSTPGADYGYTF. Written as DNA, the CDR3 is TGTGCCAGTAGTACCCCGGGGGCGGACTATGGCTACACCTTC.